This T cell receptor (beta chain) was found in a study of blood T cells in healthy people across ages. Study conclusions and caveats: Significant beta diversity loss was already apparent by age about 39, declining roughly linearly. The long-lived group displayed more naive CD4+ cells, plus higher diversity, than the aged donors did.

As to this clonotype: Its target is unknown.

The CDR3 is 15 residues long. The trim removed 4 bases at V and 3 bases at J, leaving 4 bases unmatched. Alongside a J-beta primer mix, a sample-barcoded 5' primer served in a second PCR lasting roughly 6 to 11 cycles. TCRdb ran MiXCR on the 5' RACE reads and lists one entry per CDR3 protein. The sample comprises 890,000 or so distinct CDR3 sequences, around two thirds of which are singletons, and 28% rests with the top ten. Each sample used at least 7 million PBMCs. The origin of this receptor is a man aged 30 to 45 in good health. V usage is TRBV12-3 or TRBV12-4 and J usage is TRBJ2-3, with 10 bases that match TRBD2. Sequenced: blood. CDR3 residues: CASSYAGLATDTQYF. The CDR3 coding sequence is TGTGCCAGCAGTTATGCGGGACTAGCGACAGATACGCAGTATTTT.